This TCR beta chain emerged from a study of shared clonotypes between healthy human individuals. General study findings and limits: Larger estimated richness was generally seen in naive subsets than in memory subsets. What limited the represented genetic and exposure-history diversity was the small number of donors.

Assay used: immunoSEQ multiplex PCR; TCRdb lists only in-frame clones, some missing. The sample lists roughly 1.4 million clones; around 98.5% were seen once. The V end lost 3 bases, the J end lost 4 bases, and 7 bases lay between the germline ends. The germline gives CDR1 DFQATT, CDR2 SNEGSKA (reference sequence). The length of the CDR3 is 11 residues. As for this clone: Its matching antigen is unknown.

Material: naive CD4+ T cells sorted from blood. The subset here: CD45RA+ positively selected. This TCR came from a man aged 25-40 years in good health. The V and J genes are TRBV20-1 and TRBJ2-7; D unclear. CDR3 DNA sequence: TGCAGTGCTAGCCCTATATACGAGCAGTACTTC. This gives the protein CSASPIYEQYF.